The next 25 T cell receptor beta chains were all read from a single sample in a study of OX40 agonist ivuxolimab in advanced cancers. Assay: immunoSEQ multiplex PCR; the TCRdb copy retains only in-frame clones and omits some. The sample records tens of thousands of clones, 85% to 90% being singletons. The sample in question was CD4+ or CD8+ T cells sorted from blood, obtained in a trial of the OX40 agonist ivuxolimab. The receptor source for this set is an adult with an advanced solid tumor such as melanoma, head and neck, liver or kidney cancer.

J is TRBJ2-7 and V is TRBV2, with a possible D match to TRBD1 (5 bases). The CDR3 contains 12 residues. Trimming cost V 2 bases and J 3 bases, with 5 bases left between them. Germline V gene lookup returns CDR1 SNHLY and CDR2 FYNNEI. CDR3 nucleotides: TGTGCCAGCAGTGAAACAGGCTACGAGCAGTACTTC. It specifies CASSETGYEQYF.

This chain uses TRBV11-2 with TRBJ1-4, with TRBD1 identical over 11 bases. The CDR3 consists of 17 residues. With V trimmed by 5 bases and J by 8 bases, 13 bases remained unmatched. Germline assignment: CDR1 SGHAT and CDR2 FQNNGV. CDR3 nucleotides: TGTGCCAGCAGCCCCCCTCCTGGACAGGGGGCAGAAGAAAAACTGTTTTTT. It is translated as CASSPPPGQGAEEKLFF. The variable domain in full, completed from reference TRBV11-2 and TRBJ1-4, reads EAGVAQSPRYKIIEKRQSVAFWCNPISGHATLYWYQQILGQGPKLLIQFQNNGVVDDSQLPKDRFSAERLKGVDSTLKIQPAKLEDSAVYLCASSPPPGQGAEEKLFFGSGTQLSVL.

The gene calls are TRBV2 and TRBJ1-1; D is possibly TRBD1 (6 bases). CDR1 SNHLY and CDR2 FYNNEI come from the germline V gene. V lost 7 bases and J 2 bases, leaving 23 bases between the germline ends. This CDR3 region has 17 residues. The CDR3 reads CASTLKGSGHHNTEAFF. The CDR3 coding sequence is TGTGCCAGCACCCTTAAGGGCTCGGGACACCATAACACTGAAGCTTTCTTT.

This clone was observed a single time. V gene TRBV5-1 combines with J gene TRBJ2-2, with TRBD2 matching 13 bases. CDR1 is SGHRS, CDR2 YFSETQ, per germline. This CDR3 has 17 residues. Trimming removed 7 bases from V and 5 bases from J; junction bases left unmatched: 11. The chain's CDR3 is CASVRLAGGGATGELFF. The CDR3 nucleotides read TGCGCCAGCGTTAGACTAGCGGGAGGAGGCGCGACCGGGGAGCTGTTTTTT.

The CDR3 loop is CATSRGGVGTDTQYF. CDR3 nucleotide sequence: TGTGCCACCAGCAGAGGAGGGGTTGGCACAGATACGCAGTATTTT. The chain combines TRBV15 with TRBJ2-3; either TRBD1 or TRBD2 may fit D (5 bases each). V lost 1 base, J lost 1 base, and 9 bases lay in between. Germline V gene data show CDR1 as LNHNV and CDR2 as YYDKDF (reference sequence). The CDR3 contains 15 residues.

The V call is TRBV9, the J call TRBJ2-7, with D perhaps TRBD2 (7 bases). Trimming removed 0 bases from V and 2 bases from J, with 12 bases in between. The V gene's germline CDR1 is SGDLS and CDR2 YYNGEE. This CDR3 comprises 15 residues. In DNA form, the CDR3 reads TGTGCCAGCAGCGTAGGTTCGGGGGGCACCTACGAGCAGTACTTC. It specifies CASSVGSGGTYEQYF. Complete variable domain (other parts from reference TRBV9 and TRBJ2-7): DSGVTQTPKHLITATGQRVTLRCSPRSGDLSVYWYQQSLDQGLQFLIQYYNGEERAKGNILERFSAQQFPDLHSELNLSSLELGDSALYFCASSVGSGGTYEQYFGPGTRLTVT.

This sequence joins TRBV18 and TRBJ2-3; D unresolved. Per the germline V gene, CDR1 is KGHSH and CDR2 is LQKENI. V lost 5 bases and J 2 bases, leaving 14 bases between the germline ends. The CDR3 contains 15 residues. The CDR3 DNA sequence: TGTGCCAGCTCAAACGGACCGGAATACACAGATACGCAGTATTTT. It translates to CASSNGPEYTDTQYF.

This clone was seen just once. V gene TRBV4-1 combines with J gene TRBJ2-7; 7 bases are shared with TRBD1. The length of the CDR3 is 14 residues. Germline CDR1 MGHRA, CDR2 YSYEKL. V lost 3 bases, J lost 2 bases, and 4 bases stayed unmatched. This CDR3 reads CASSQEGQAYEQYF. The CDR3 DNA is TGCGCCAGCAGCCAGGAAGGACAGGCCTACGAGCAGTACTTC.

This rearrangement joins TRBV11-2 to TRBJ2-7; 10 positions agree with TRBD2. The CDR3 consists of 19 residues. The V gene's germline CDR1 is SGHAT and CDR2 FQNNGV. V lost 4 bases to trimming and J lost 0 bases; unmatched junction nucleotides: 15. CDR3 sequence (DNA): TGTGCCAGCAGCTCTTTTCCGGGACTAGCGCGGATGAGCTCCTACGAGCAGTACTTC. Translation gives CASSSFPGLARMSSYEQYF.

The chain recombines TRBV6-6 with TRBJ1-3; D is possibly TRBD1 (5 bases). V lost 2 bases and J 0 bases, leaving 11 bases between the germline ends. The CDR3 loop spans 16 amino acids. The germline V gene has CDR1 MNHNY and CDR2 SVGAGI (reference sequence). CDR3 in DNA: TGTGCCAGCAGTTACACCTGGGACCGCTCTGGAAACACCATATATTTT. Its translation is CASSYTWDRSGNTIYF.

The chain combines TRBV2 with TRBJ2-7, with 9 bases matching TRBD1. The CDR3 is made up of 16 amino acids. Per germline, CDR1 SNHLY and CDR2 FYNNEI. V gave up 6 bases and J gave up 1 base; unmatched junction bases: 10. CDR3 nucleotide sequence: TGTGCCAGCAGCCCCACCGGGACAGGGAGTTCCTACGAGCAGTACTTC. It encodes CASSPTGTGSSYEQYF.

In its sample, this clone was seen once. This chain connects TRBV4-1 to TRBJ2-3; 9 bases are shared with TRBD2. With 0 bases clipped from V and 1 base from J, the junction kept 5 bases outside the gene matches. This CDR3 comprises 17 residues. Germline V lookup: CDR1 MGHRA, CDR2 YSYEKL. CDR3 DNA sequence: TGCGCCAGCAGCCAAGAACGAAAGCGGGAGGGCACAGATACGCAGTATTTT. Amino acids: CASSQERKREGTDTQYF.

The chain is built from TRBV6-6 and TRBJ2-7; 8 positions match TRBD1. The CDR3 covers 13 residues. Germline V gene sequence: CDR1 MNHNY, CDR2 SVGAGI (reference sequence). Trimming took 5 bases from V and 3 from J; bases not matched to a gene: 3. The CDR3 is CASSKTGDYEQYF. CDR3 nucleotide sequence: TGTGCCAGCAGTAAGACAGGGGACTACGAGCAGTACTTC.

This chain connects TRBV9 to TRBJ1-1, with 9 bases aligning to TRBD1. CDR3 length: 16 residues. Trimming removed 0 bases from V and 0 bases from J; junction bases left unmatched: 3. CDR1 and CDR2 from the germline V gene are SGDLS and YYNGEE. The CDR3 DNA reads TGTGCCAGCAGCGTAGGGGACAGGGCTATGAACACTGAAGCTTTCTTT. This sequence encodes CASSVGDRAMNTEAFF. Complete variable domain (other parts from reference TRBV9 and TRBJ1-1): DSGVTQTPKHLITATGQRVTLRCSPRSGDLSVYWYQQSLDQGLQFLIQYYNGEERAKGNILERFSAQQFPDLHSELNLSSLELGDSALYFCASSVGDRAMNTEAFFGQGTRLTVV.

V is TRBV27 and J is TRBJ2-7; D not certain. Trimming removed 5 bases at V and 1 base at J, with 15 bases between. Germline loops: CDR1 MNHEY, CDR2 SMNVEV (reference sequence). CDR3 size: 15 residues. The CDR3 protein is CASSPSVIGSYEQYF. CDR3 nucleotides: TGTGCCAGCAGTCCATCAGTCATTGGATCCTACGAGCAGTACTTC.

The V and J genes are TRBV13 and TRBJ2-3, with D maybe TRBD2 (6 bases). Trimming pared 5 bases from V and 1 base from J, leaving 19 bases between. Per the germline V gene, CDR1 is PRHDT and CDR2 is FYEKMQ (reference sequence). The CDR3 has 17 amino acids. CDR3 loop: CASSQTPGERGTDTQYF. The CDR3 nucleotides read TGTGCCAGCAGCCAAACCCCCGGGGAGCGGGGCACAGATACGCAGTATTTT.

This clone has just one count. The chain is built from TRBV19 and TRBJ1-5; 7 bases fit TRBD1. The germline V gene encodes CDR1 LNHDA and CDR2 SQIVND (reference sequence). CDR3 length: 18 residues. V trimming: 1 base; J trimming: 0 bases; junction bases outside the gene matches: 9. The CDR3 DNA reads as TGTGCCAGTAGTATAGGAGGGACAGATTACTATAGCAATCAGCCCCAGCATTTT. This encodes CASSIGGTDYYSNQPQHF. Using reference TRBV19 and TRBJ1-5 for the parts outside the CDR3, the full variable domain is DGGITQSPKYLFRKEGQNVTLSCEQNLNHDAMYWYRQDPGQGLRLIYYSQIVNDFQKGDIAEGYSVSREKKESFPLTVTSAQKNPTAFYLCASSIGGTDYYSNQPQHFGDGTRLSIL.

This clone was picked up one time. The V call is TRBV28, the J call TRBJ2-7; TRBD2 agrees at 7 bases. CDR1 and CDR2 (germline): MDHEN, SYDVKM. The CDR3 consists of 19 residues. The V gene end was trimmed by 4 bases and the J gene end by 5 bases; junction bases not matched to a gene: 23. The CDR3 here is CASSYRLTNGRENDDEQYF. DNA of the CDR3: TGTGCCAGCAGTTACAGGCTAACTAACGGGCGGGAGAATGACGACGAGCAGTACTTC.

The V and J genes are TRBV19 and TRBJ2-3; D possibly corresponds to TRBD2 (5 bases). From germline, CDR1 is LNHDA and CDR2 SQIVND (reference sequence). The CDR3 is made up of 18 amino acids. V lost 0 bases and J lost 0, with 16 bases in between. CDR3 nucleotides: TGTGCCAGTAGTATAGAGGAGGATCTCCCCTCTAGCACAGATACGCAGTATTTT. Translated, it gives CASSIEEDLPSSTDTQYF.

The rearrangement links TRBV28 to TRBJ1-2, with D possibly matching TRBD1 (6 bases). This CDR3 is 16 amino acids long. Germline lookup yields CDR1 MDHEN and CDR2 SYDVKM. V was cut by 1 base and J by 9 bases, with 21 bases left in between. The CDR3 here is CASSLFMGGAAGSYTF. The DNA of the CDR3 is TGTGCCAGCAGTTTATTTATGGGGGGGGCGGCGGGTAGCTACACCTTC.

V is TRBV7-9 and J is TRBJ1-1; D is uncertain. The germline V gene encodes CDR1 SEHNR and CDR2 FQNEAQ (reference sequence). There are 12 residues in the CDR3. V lost 1 base, J lost 8 bases, and 8 bases lay in between. CDR3 loop: CASSLEVLEAFF. In nucleotides, the CDR3 is TGTGCCAGCAGCTTAGAAGTCTTGGAAGCTTTCTTT.

This chain uses TRBV4-1 with TRBJ2-7; D might be TRBD1 (5 bases). The CDR3 spans 14 residues. CDR1 MGHRA and CDR2 YSYEKL come from the germline V gene. V was trimmed by 0 bases and J by 3 bases, leaving 9 bases between them. CDR3 region: CASSQEFGHYEQYF. For the CDR3, the DNA is TGCGCCAGCAGCCAAGAATTTGGACACTACGAGCAGTACTTC.

This clone was detected once. The DNA for the CDR3 is TGTGCCAGCAAGACTGTTCCTAGCACAGATACGCAGTATTTT. It yields the protein CASKTVPSTDTQYF. This chain connects TRBV6-1 to TRBJ2-3; D unclear. Germline assignment: CDR1 MNHNS and CDR2 SASEGT. There are 14 residues in the CDR3. V gave up 7 bases and J gave up 0 bases, with 11 bases separating them.

The V call is TRBV5-3, the J call TRBJ2-7; D possibly corresponds to TRBD2 (6 bases). TRBV5-3 is assigned to the ORF class and has an uncertain function. CDR3 length: 15 amino acids. Trimming shortened V by 8 bases and J by 2 bases, and 20 bases separated the two germline ends. The CDR3 loop is CASSPYRDSPYEQYF. For the CDR3, the DNA is TGTGCCAGCAGCCCTTATAGGGACTCCCCCTACGAGCAGTACTTC.

This clone occurred a few times. The CDR3 DNA is TGTGCCTGGAGTGTAGGGACAGGGGGCAGGTACGAGCAGTACTTC. As protein: CAWSVGTGGRYEQYF. The chain uses TRBV30 and TRBJ2-7; TRBD1 matches 12 bases. Germline CDR1 reads GTSNPN; CDR2 reads SVGIG (reference sequence). V lost 0 bases and J lost 4; bases outside the gene matches: 4. The CDR3 is 15 residues long.